What follows is one TCR beta chain and its context. Its antigen is undetermined. PCR employed 60 Vbeta and 13 Jbeta primers. TCRdb's table, derived via immunoSEQ multiplex PCR, lists solely in-frame clones and lacks some. The sample has some 120,000 clones, about four fifths seen once; the top ten hold about 11%. The data were taken from a study of cytomegalovirus exposure and HLA in healthy donors. CDR1 is MRHNA and CDR2 is SNTAGT in the germline V gene. Trimming took 4 bases from V and 4 from J, leaving 8 bases between them. The length of the CDR3 is 14 residues. The study, taken as a whole, reports: The listing of fewer than 200 TCR beta chains classed them as cytomegalovirus-associated. Productive status was seen about 87% or about 30% of the time for most TCR beta V segments in an earlier analysis.

Sequencing input: PBMCs. The rearrangement uses TRBV6-4 and TRBJ2-6; no clear D. The sequence was collected from a male donor in good health and CMV-seropositive. In DNA form, the CDR3 reads TGTGCCAGCAGTGCGGTGTGGGGGGCCAACGTCCTGACTTTC. This translates into CASSAVWGANVLTF.